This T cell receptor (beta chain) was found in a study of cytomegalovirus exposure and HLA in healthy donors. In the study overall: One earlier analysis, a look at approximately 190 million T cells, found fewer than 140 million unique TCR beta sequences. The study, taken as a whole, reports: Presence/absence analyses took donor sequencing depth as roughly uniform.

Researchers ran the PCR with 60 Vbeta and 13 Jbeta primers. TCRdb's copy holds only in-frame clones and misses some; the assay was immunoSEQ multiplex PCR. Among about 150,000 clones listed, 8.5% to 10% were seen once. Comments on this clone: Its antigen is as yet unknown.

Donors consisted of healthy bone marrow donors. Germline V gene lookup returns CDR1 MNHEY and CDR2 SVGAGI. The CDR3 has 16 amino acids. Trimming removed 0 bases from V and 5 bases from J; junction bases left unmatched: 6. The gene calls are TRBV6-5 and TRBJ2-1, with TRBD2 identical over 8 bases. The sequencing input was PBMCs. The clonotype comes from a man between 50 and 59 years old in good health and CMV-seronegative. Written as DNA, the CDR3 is TGTGCCAGCAGTTACTCGAGCGGGAGAACCAACAATGAGCAGTTCTTC. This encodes CASSYSSGRTNNEQFF.